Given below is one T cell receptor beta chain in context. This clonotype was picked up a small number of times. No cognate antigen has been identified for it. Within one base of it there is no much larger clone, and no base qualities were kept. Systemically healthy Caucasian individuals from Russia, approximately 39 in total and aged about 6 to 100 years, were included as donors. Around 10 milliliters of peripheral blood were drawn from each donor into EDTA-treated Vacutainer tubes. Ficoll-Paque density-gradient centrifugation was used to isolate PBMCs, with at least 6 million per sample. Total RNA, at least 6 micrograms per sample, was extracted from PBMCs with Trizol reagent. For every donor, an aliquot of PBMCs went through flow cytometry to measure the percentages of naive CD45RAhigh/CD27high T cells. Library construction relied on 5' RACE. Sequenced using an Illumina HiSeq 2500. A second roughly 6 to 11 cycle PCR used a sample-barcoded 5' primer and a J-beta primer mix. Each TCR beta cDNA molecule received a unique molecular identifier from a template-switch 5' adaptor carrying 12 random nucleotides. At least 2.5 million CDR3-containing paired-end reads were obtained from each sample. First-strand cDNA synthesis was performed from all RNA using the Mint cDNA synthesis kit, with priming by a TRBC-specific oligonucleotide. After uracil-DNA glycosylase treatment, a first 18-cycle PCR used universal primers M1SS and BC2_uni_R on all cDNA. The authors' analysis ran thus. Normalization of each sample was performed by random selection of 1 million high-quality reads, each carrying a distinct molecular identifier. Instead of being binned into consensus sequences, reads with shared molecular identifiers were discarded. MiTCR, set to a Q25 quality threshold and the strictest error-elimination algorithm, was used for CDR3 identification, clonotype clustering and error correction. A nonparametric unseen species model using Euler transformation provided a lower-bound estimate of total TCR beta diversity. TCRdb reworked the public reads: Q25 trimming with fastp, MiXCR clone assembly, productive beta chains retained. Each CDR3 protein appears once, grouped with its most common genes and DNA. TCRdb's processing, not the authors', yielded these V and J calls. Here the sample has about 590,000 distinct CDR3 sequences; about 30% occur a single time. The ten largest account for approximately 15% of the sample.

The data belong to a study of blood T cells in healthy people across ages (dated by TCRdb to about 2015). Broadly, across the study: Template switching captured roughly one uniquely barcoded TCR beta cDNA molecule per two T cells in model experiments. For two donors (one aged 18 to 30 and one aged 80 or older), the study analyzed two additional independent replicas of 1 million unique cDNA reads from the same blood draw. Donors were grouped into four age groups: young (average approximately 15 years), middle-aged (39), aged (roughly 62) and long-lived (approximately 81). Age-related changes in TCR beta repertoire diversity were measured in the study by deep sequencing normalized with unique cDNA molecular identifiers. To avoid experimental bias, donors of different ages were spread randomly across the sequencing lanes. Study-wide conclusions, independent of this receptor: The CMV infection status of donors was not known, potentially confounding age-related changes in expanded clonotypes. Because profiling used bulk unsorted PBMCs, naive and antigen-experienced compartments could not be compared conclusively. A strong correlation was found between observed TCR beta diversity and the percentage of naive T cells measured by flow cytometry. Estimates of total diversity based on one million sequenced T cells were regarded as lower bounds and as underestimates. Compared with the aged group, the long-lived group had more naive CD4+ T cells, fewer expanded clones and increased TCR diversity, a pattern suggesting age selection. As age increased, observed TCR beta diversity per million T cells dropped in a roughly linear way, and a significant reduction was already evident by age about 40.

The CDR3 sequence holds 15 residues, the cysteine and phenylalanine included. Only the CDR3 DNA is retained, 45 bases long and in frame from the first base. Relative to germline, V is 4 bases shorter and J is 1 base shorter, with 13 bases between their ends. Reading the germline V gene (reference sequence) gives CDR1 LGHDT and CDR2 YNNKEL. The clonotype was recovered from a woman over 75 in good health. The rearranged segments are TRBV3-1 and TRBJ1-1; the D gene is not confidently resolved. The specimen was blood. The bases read TGTGCCAGCAGCCTGGGTACCCTGACGAACACTGAAGCTTTCTTT. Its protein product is CASSLGTLTNTEAFF.